These 32 T cell receptor beta chains were sequenced from one sample in a study of low-dose radiotherapy and immunotherapy resistance in tumors. Time point specified: before trial treatment. First-strand cDNA relied on TRAV- and TRBV-specific primers spanning alpha and beta chains. TCR amplification ran 20 PCR cycles using constant-region and V-primer adapter primers. TCRdb ran MiXCR on the reads and lists one entry per CDR3 protein. The sample holds approximately 84,000 distinct CDR3 sequences, over 15% seen once. This specimen was PBMCs, taken before treatment. These receptor sequences come from a male donor with prostate cancer.

The genes are TRBV18 and TRBJ1-6; no definite D call. The CDR3 consists of 12 residues. The germline V gene encodes CDR1 KGHSH and CDR2 LQKENI. V was shortened by 4 bases and J by 7 bases, with 5 bases between the two germline ends. CDR3 region: CASSQPNSPLHF. The DNA for the CDR3 is TGTGCCAGCTCACAGCCCAATTCACCCCTCCACTTT.

This clonotype was observed many times. The V call is TRBV20-1, the J call TRBJ1-1, with D uncertain. CDR1 and CDR2 from the germline V gene are DFQATT and SNEGSKA (reference sequence). V was trimmed by 5 bases and J by 1 base, leaving 8 bases between them. The CDR3 runs 12 residues. CDR3 protein: CSAEKGNTEAFF. For the CDR3, the DNA is TGCAGTGCTGAAAAGGGGAACACTGAAGCTTTCTTT.

This clonotype was counted many times. The V call is TRBV20-1, the J call TRBJ2-5; D is undetermined. This CDR3 is built from 14 residues. CDR1 is DFQATT, CDR2 SNEGSKA, per germline (reference sequence). The V end lost 0 bases, the J end lost 3 bases, and 11 bases lay between the germline ends. The CDR3 here is CSARDRIRKETQYF. The CDR3 nucleotides read TGCAGTGCTAGAGATCGGATTAGAAAAGAGACCCAGTACTTC.

This clonotype was recorded at least ten times. The chain couples TRBV20-1 to TRBJ2-3; 7 bases map to TRBD2. CDR3 length equals 11 residues. CDR1 is DFQATT, CDR2 SNEGSKA, per germline (reference sequence). V lost 6 bases, J lost 8 bases, and 5 bases stayed unmatched. The CDR3 DNA reads TGCAGTGCGTCCAGGACTAGTACGCAGTATTTT. It is translated as CSASRTSTQYF.

In the case of this clonotype: One base away lies a much larger clone, so this may be a sequencing read error. The chain employs TRBV6-1 and TRBJ1-5, with TRBD1 identical over 8 bases. The J call is uncertain, as TRBJ2-3 better fits the DNA end. Germline values: CDR1 MNHNS, CDR2 SASEGT. CDR3 length equals 15 residues. For the CDR3, the DNA is TGTGCCAGCAGCCCCGTGGACAGGGAGGATCAGCCCCAGTATTTT. Protein sequence: CASSPVDREDQPQYF.

This clonotype has at least ten counts. The chain uses TRBV3-1 and TRBJ1-1, with 9 bases that match TRBD1. This CDR3 has 17 residues. In germline, CDR1 is LGHDT, CDR2 YNNKEL (reference sequence). The V segment lost 4 bases and the J segment 3 bases; nucleotides outside the gene matches: 12. CDR3 protein: CASSPGNRGRKDTEAFF. DNA for the CDR3: TGTGCCAGCAGCCCAGGAAACAGGGGGCGAAAGGACACTGAAGCTTTCTTT. The variable domain in full, completed from reference TRBV3-1 and TRBJ1-1, reads DTAVSQTPKYLVTQMGNDKSIKCEQNLGHDTMYWYKQDSKKFLKIMFSYNNKELIINETVPNRFSPKSPDKAHLNLHINSLELGDSAVYFCASSPGNRGRKDTEAFFGQGTRLTVV.

This clonotype was counted ten times or more. V usage is TRBV3-1 and J usage is TRBJ2-1; D unresolved. Germline V lookup: CDR1 LGHDT, CDR2 YNNKEL (reference sequence). V was trimmed by 2 bases and J by 0 bases, leaving 5 bases between them. CDR3 size: 14 residues. CDR3 region: CASSQIDSYNEQFF. In DNA, the CDR3 is TGTGCCAGCAGCCAAATAGACTCCTACAATGAGCAGTTCTTC.

This clonotype has a count of ten or more. This chain links TRBV6-5 with TRBJ1-5; no definite D call. Germline V gene lookup returns CDR1 MNHEY and CDR2 SVGAGI. Trimming pared 4 bases from V and 14 bases from J, leaving 15 bases between. This CDR3 spans 12 amino acids. The CDR3 loop is CASSSLGGSKHF. The CDR3 region has the DNA TGTGCCAGCAGTTCCCTTGGCGGGAGCAAGCATTTT.

This clonotype was counted ten times or more. The chain links TRBV5-6 to TRBJ2-5; D not certain. CDR3 length: 12 amino acids. Trimming cost V 2 bases and J 4 bases, with 6 bases left between them. Germline values: CDR1 SGHDT, CDR2 YYEEEE. DNA for the CDR3: TGTGCCAGCAGCTTATGGGTAGAGACCCAGTACTTC. Protein sequence: CASSLWVETQYF.

In the case of this clonotype: This may come from a read error, since a much larger clone is one base off. Given the absence of the conserved phenylalanine or tryptophan at the CDR3 end, a read error is likely. The chain recombines TRBV12-3 or TRBV12-4 with TRBJ2-1; D perhaps matches TRBD1 (5 bases). The CDR3 totals 16 residues. The V end lost 0 bases, the J end lost 7 bases, and 16 bases lay between the germline ends. The chain's CDR3 is CASSLAWVGAENEQFS. In nucleotides, the CDR3 is TGTGCCAGCAGTTTAGCCTGGGTAGGGGCAGAGAATGAGCAGTTCTCC.

This clonotype showed up many times. This rearrangement joins TRBV19 to TRBJ2-5; D perhaps matches TRBD1 (6 bases). This CDR3 has 14 residues. V lost 4 bases, J lost 5 bases, and 14 bases lay in between. Germline V gives CDR1 LNHDA, CDR2 SQIVND (reference sequence). The CDR3 spells CASSTGTRGETQYF. CDR3 coding DNA: TGTGCCAGTAGTACCGGGACACGCGGCGAGACCCAGTACTTC.

This clonotype was counted at least ten times. This chain links TRBV7-9 with TRBJ2-3, with TRBD2 matching over 11 bases. After removal of 8 bases from V and 1 base from J, the junction contained 5 bases not matched to a gene. The CDR3 runs to 15 residues. CDR1 is SEHNR and CDR2 is FQNEAQ in the germline V gene (reference sequence). The CDR3 DNA reads TGTGCCAGCGGTGAACTAGCGGGAGGCACAGATACGCAGTATTTT. Its protein product is CASGELAGGTDTQYF.

This clonotype was found many times. The chain has TRBV6-2 or TRBV6-3 and TRBJ2-2, with D hard to call. Trimming shortened V by 7 bases and J by 5 bases, and 14 bases separated the two germline ends. Germline CDR1 and CDR2: MNHEY and SVGEGT. The CDR3 extends over 14 amino acids. The chain's CDR3 is CASNKGGWTGELFF. The CDR3 nucleotides read TGTGCCAGCAATAAGGGCGGTTGGACCGGGGAGCTGTTTTTT.

This clonotype appeared many times. The rearrangement links TRBV15 to TRBJ2-3; maybe TRBD2 (6 bases). V lost 7 bases and J 4 bases, leaving 18 bases between the germline ends. In germline, CDR1 is LNHNV, CDR2 YYDKDF (reference sequence). The CDR3 contains 15 residues. CDR3 sequence reads: CATTQSSGGADTQYF. CDR3 nucleotide sequence: TGTGCCACCACCCAAAGCTCCGGGGGTGCAGATACGCAGTATTTT.

This chain joins TRBV12-3 or TRBV12-4 and TRBJ2-5; TRBD2 is a possible D gene (5 bases). There are 13 residues in the CDR3. V was clipped by 6 bases and J by 5 bases, with 13 bases between them. For the CDR3, the DNA is TGTGCCAGCAGCTATAGCGTCCGGGAGACCCAGTACTTC. This gives the protein CASSYSVRETQYF.

This clonotype was seen at least ten times. This chain links TRBV29-1 with TRBJ2-3, with 11 positions matching TRBD2. CDR1 is SQVTM, CDR2 ANQGSEA, per germline. Trimming at V came to 3 bases and at J to 5 bases, leaving 10 bases not matched to a gene. The CDR3 extends over 16 amino acids. CDR3 protein: CSVELPTGTSGDTQYF. CDR3 DNA: TGCAGCGTTGAGTTACCCACCGGGACTAGCGGAGATACGCAGTATTTT.

A remark on this clonotype: A junction end diverges from the germline sequence, so it may reflect a read error. This chain joins TRBV7-2 and TRBJ2-1; 12 bases are shared with TRBD2. The CDR3 loop spans 14 amino acids. The germline CDR1 and CDR2 sequences are SGHTA and FQGNSA. CDR3 amino acids: CASSLRTSGAPGHF. The DNA of the CDR3 is TGTGCCAGCAGCTTAAGGACTAGCGGGGCCCCGGGTCACTTC.

This clonotype was counted ten times or more. V usage is TRBV6-2 or TRBV6-3 and J usage is TRBJ1-2, with D uncertain. The CDR3 length is 12 residues. Germline CDR1 is MNHEY and CDR2 is SVGEGT. Deletions cut 5 bases from V and 2 bases from J, with 6 bases between. CDR3 bases: TGTGCCAGCAGTGACCGCAACTATGGCTACACCTTC. Translation: CASSDRNYGYTF.

This clonotype showed up many times. The chain carries TRBV12-5 and TRBJ2-3; TRBD2 is a possible D gene (5 bases). Trimming removed 6 bases from V and 0 bases from J, with 13 bases in between. This CDR3 has 15 amino acids. Germline V gene data show CDR1 as LGHNT and CDR2 as FRNRAP. CDR3 bases: TGTGCTAGTGGGGGAGACGGGAAAAGCACAGATACGCAGTATTTT. Protein sequence: CASGGDGKSTDTQYF.

This clonotype was seen at least ten times. The chain links TRBV11-2 to TRBJ2-5; no definite D call. V lost 5 bases and J 4 bases, leaving 11 bases between the germline ends. Germline V CDR1 and CDR2: SGHAT, FQNNGV. The CDR3 length is 13 residues. CDR3 sequence: CASSPRMGETQYF. The DNA for the CDR3 is TGTGCCAGCAGCCCCAGGATGGGAGAGACCCAGTACTTC.

In regard to this clonotype: A far larger clone lies a single base away; this is likely a read error. The chain has TRBV5-3 and TRBJ1-2, with 12 nucleotides matching TRBD1. TRBV5-3 is flagged as an ORF with uncertain function. V shed 8 bases, J shed 3 bases, and the junction held 11 bases outside the gene matches. The CDR3 runs 16 residues. CDR3 residues: CASNFRDRGQYYGYTF. The CDR3, as DNA: TGTGCCAGCAACTTCCGGGACAGGGGGCAGTACTATGGCTACACCTTC.

This clonotype was recorded many times. This chain uses TRBV29-1 with TRBJ2-7; possibly TRBD1 for D (5 bases). V was cut by 1 base and J by 2 bases, with 6 bases left in between. The CDR3 consists of 12 residues. CDR1 is SQVTM, CDR2 ANQGSEA, per germline. The CDR3 coding sequence is TGCAGCGTTGAAGGACAGACCTACGAGCAGTACTTC. Its translation: CSVEGQTYEQYF.

This clonotype was recorded many times. V usage is TRBV11-1 and J usage is TRBJ1-6; TRBD1 agrees at 12 bases. J gave up 9 bases and V 5 bases, and 8 bases lay outside the gene matches. Germline lookup yields CDR1 SGHAT and CDR2 FQDESV (reference sequence). CDR3 length: 16 amino acids. CDR3 sequence reads: CASSPLPGQGASPLHF. CDR3 DNA sequence: TGTGCCAGCAGCCCGCTCCCGGGACAGGGGGCTTCACCCCTCCACTTT.

This clonotype appeared many times. The gene calls are TRBV18 and TRBJ2-3; D possibly corresponds to TRBD2 (6 bases). Germline-derived CDR1 and CDR2 are KGHSH and LQKENI. The CDR3 runs 15 residues. Trimming stripped 2 bases from V and 3 bases from J, with 12 bases between. The CDR3 reads CASSPYMGGTDTQYF. The CDR3 DNA reads as TGTGCCAGCTCACCATATATGGGGGGAACAGATACGCAGTATTTT.

This clonotype was seen repeatedly, ten times or more. The DNA of the CDR3 is TGTGCCTGGGGTAGACAGGGGTACTACAATGAGCAGTTCTTC. This gives the protein CAWGRQGYYNEQFF. V and J are TRBV30 and TRBJ2-1; 8 nucleotides match TRBD1. Germline values: CDR1 GTSNPN, CDR2 SVGIG (reference sequence). There are 14 residues in the CDR3. After removal of 5 bases from V and 3 bases from J, the junction contained 6 bases not matched to a gene. Full variable domain (remainder filled in from reference TRBV30 and TRBJ2-1): SQTIHQWPATLVQPVGSPLSLECTVEGTSNPNLYWYRQAAGRGLQLLFYSVGIGQISSEVPQNLSASRPQDRQFILSSKKLLLSDSGFYLCAWGRQGYYNEQFFGPGTRLTVL.

This clonotype was seen repeatedly, ten times or more. This sequence joins TRBV11-2 and TRBJ2-7; D unclear. Germline V CDR1 and CDR2: SGHAT, FQNNGV. The CDR3 sequence is 14 residues long. With 3 bases removed from V and 2 bases from J, the gap between germline ends came to 11 bases. The CDR3 DNA follows: TGTGCCAGCAGCTTTGTCGACAAGCCCTACGAGCAGTACTTC. Protein sequence: CASSFVDKPYEQYF.

Regarding this clonotype: Given a far larger clone just one base away, this is likely a sequencing read error. The V gene is TRBV6-1, the J gene TRBJ2-7; 11 positions match TRBD2. From germline, CDR1 is MNHNS and CDR2 SASEGT. CDR3 size: 17 residues. CDR3 in DNA: TGTGCCAGCGGTGACCCCACTAGCGGGGGTCCATCCTACGAGCAGTACTTC. Its protein product is CASGDPTSGGPSYEQYF.

This clonotype was seen ten or more times. This rearrangement joins TRBV11-3 to TRBJ2-1; D may be TRBD1 (6 bases). This CDR3 spans 13 amino acids. With 3 bases removed from V and 7 bases from J, the gap between germline ends came to 10 bases. The germline CDR1 and CDR2 sequences are SGHNT and YENEEA. CDR3 sequence (DNA): TGTGCCAGCAGCTTCAGGGGCGGGAATGAGCAGTTCTTC. Translation gives CASSFRGGNEQFF.

The chain couples TRBV20-1 to TRBJ2-7; TRBD1 agrees at 11 bases. Germline CDR1 DFQATT, CDR2 SNEGSKA (reference sequence). This CDR3 is 13 amino acids long. The trim removed 3 bases at V and 5 bases at J, leaving 3 bases unmatched. The CDR3 DNA follows: TGCAGTGCTAGGAGGACAGGGGGCCACGAGCAGTACTTC. As protein: CSARRTGGHEQYF.

This clonotype was observed many times. The V call is TRBV29-1, the J call TRBJ1-1; 7 nucleotides line up with TRBD1. Trimming cost V 7 bases and J 5 bases; bases outside gene matches: 10. The CDR3 totals 13 residues. CDR1 and CDR2 (germline): SQVTM, ANQGSEA. CDR3 sequence (DNA): TGCAGCGCCGGGGAGGGGGCGAAAACTGAAGCTTTCTTT. Amino acids: CSAGEGAKTEAFF. The whole variable domain, remainder taken from reference TRBV29-1 and TRBJ1-1, is SAVISQKPSRDICQRGTSLTIQCQVDSQVTMMFWYRQQPGQSLTLIATANQGSEATYESGFVIDKFPISRPNLTFSTLTVSNMSPEDSSIYLCSAGEGAKTEAFFGQGTRLTVV.

This clonotype was detected ten times or more. The genes are TRBV18 and TRBJ1-1, with D possibly being TRBD1 (5 bases). The CDR3 covers 12 residues. The V gene's germline CDR1 is KGHSH and CDR2 LQKENI. V lost 3 bases and J lost 6, with 8 bases in between. The CDR3 sequence is CASSPSGAEAFF. Written as DNA, the CDR3 is TGTGCCAGCTCACCCTCGGGGGCTGAAGCTTTCTTT.

The table lists this clonotype with many counts. The chain uses TRBV11-2 and TRBJ2-7; D might be TRBD1 (5 bases). The CDR3 is made up of 15 amino acids. CDR1 and CDR2 from the germline V gene are SGHAT and FQNNGV. The V end lost 2 bases, the J end lost 5 bases, and 16 bases lay between the germline ends. CDR3 sequence (DNA): TGTGCCAGCAGCTTAAGGCCAGGGTTGTACGACGAGCAGTACTTC. This translates into CASSLRPGLYDEQYF.